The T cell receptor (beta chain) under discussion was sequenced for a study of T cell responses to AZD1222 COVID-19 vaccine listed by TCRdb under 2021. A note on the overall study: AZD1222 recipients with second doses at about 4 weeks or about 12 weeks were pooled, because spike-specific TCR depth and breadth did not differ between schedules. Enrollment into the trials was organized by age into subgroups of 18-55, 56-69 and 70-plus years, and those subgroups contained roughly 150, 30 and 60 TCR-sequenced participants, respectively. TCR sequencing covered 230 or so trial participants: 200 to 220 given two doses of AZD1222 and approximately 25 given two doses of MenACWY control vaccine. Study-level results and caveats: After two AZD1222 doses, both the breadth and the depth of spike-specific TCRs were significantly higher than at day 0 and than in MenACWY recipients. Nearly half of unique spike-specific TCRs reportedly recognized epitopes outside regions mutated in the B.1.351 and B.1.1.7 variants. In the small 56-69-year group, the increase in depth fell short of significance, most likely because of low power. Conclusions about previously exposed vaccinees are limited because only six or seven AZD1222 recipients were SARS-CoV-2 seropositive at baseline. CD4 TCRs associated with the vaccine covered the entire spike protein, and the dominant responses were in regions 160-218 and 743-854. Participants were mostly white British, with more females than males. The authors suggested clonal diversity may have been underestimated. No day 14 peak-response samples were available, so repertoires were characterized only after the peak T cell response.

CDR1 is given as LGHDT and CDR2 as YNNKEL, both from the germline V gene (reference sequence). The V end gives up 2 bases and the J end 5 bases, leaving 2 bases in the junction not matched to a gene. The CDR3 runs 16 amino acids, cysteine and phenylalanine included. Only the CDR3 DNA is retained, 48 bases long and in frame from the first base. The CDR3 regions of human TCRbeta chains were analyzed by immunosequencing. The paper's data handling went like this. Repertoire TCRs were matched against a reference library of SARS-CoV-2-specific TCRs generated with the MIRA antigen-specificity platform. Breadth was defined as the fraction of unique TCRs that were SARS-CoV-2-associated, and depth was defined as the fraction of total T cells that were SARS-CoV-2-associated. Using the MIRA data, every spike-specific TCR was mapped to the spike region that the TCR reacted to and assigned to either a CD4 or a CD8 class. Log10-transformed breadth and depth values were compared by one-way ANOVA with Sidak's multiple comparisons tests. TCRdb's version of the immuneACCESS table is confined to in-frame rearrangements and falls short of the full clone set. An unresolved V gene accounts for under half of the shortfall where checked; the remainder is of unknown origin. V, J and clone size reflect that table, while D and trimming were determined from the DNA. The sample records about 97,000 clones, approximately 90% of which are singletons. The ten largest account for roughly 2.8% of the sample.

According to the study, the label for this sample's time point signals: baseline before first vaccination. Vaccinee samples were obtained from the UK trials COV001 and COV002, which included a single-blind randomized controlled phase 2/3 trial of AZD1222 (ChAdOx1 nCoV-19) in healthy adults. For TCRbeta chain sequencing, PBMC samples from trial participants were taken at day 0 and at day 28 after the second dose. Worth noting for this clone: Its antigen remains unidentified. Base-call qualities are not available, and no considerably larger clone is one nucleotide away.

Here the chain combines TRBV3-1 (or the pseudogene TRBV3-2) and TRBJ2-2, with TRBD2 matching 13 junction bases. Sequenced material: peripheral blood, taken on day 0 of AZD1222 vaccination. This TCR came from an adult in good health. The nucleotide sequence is TGTGCCAGCAGCCAACAGACTAGCGGGGGGACCGGGGAGCTGTTTTTT. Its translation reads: CASSQQTSGGTGELFF.